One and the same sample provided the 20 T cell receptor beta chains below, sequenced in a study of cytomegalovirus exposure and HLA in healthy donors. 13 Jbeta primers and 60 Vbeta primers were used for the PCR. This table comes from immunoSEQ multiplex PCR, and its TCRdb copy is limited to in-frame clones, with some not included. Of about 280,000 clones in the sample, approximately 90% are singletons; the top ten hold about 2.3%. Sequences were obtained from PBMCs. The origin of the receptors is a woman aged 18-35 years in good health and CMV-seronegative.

In DNA, the CDR3 is TGTGCCAGCATGGAGAGGATGAACACTGAAGCTTTCTTT. It translates to CASMERMNTEAFF. The gene calls are TRBV2 and TRBJ1-1; D unclear. The CDR3 sequence is 13 residues long. The ends were cut back, 7 bases at V and 0 bases at J, with 9 bases in the middle. Per germline, CDR1 SNHLY and CDR2 FYNNEI.

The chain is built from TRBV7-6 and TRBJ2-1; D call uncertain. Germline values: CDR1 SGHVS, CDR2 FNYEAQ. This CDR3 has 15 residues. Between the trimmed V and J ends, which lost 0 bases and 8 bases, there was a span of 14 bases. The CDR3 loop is CASSLASSIRDEQFF. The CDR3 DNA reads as TGTGCCAGCAGCTTAGCTAGTTCTATACGGGATGAGCAGTTCTTC.

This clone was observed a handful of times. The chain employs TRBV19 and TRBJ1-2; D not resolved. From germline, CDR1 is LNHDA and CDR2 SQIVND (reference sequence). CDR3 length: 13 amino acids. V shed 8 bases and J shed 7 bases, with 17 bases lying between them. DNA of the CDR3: TGTGCCAGTTGGAACAAACCCGGGGTTGGCTACACCTTC. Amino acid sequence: CASWNKPGVGYTF.

Here the CDR3 DNA reads TGCAGCGTTGAAGGGAGGGACGGCTACACCTTC. It translates to CSVEGRDGYTF. The rearrangement joins TRBV29-1 to TRBJ1-2, with a possible D match to TRBD1 (5 bases). The CDR3 length is 11 residues. V lost 1 base and J 8 bases, leaving 8 bases between the germline ends. Per the germline V gene, CDR1 is SQVTM and CDR2 is ANQGSEA.

CDR3 residues: CASSRLGGSQPQHF. The CDR3 DNA follows: TGCGCCAGCAGTCGGCTCGGGGGATCTCAGCCCCAGCATTTT. This rearrangement joins TRBV23-1 to TRBJ1-5; D is perhaps TRBD1 (5 bases). TRBV23-1 is recorded as an ORF, its role being uncertain. The CDR3 covers 14 residues. Trimming took off 4 bases at V and 6 bases at J, with 13 bases between the two ends.

This chain's CDR3 is CASRRAGGPETQYF. The CDR3 bases are TGTGCCAGCAGGCGAGCGGGGGGGCCAGAGACCCAGTACTTC. V gene TRBV6-5 combines with J gene TRBJ2-5; 10 nucleotides match TRBD2. There are 14 residues in the CDR3. With V trimmed by 6 bases and J by 4 bases, 5 bases remained unmatched. Per germline, CDR1 MNHEY and CDR2 SVGAGI.

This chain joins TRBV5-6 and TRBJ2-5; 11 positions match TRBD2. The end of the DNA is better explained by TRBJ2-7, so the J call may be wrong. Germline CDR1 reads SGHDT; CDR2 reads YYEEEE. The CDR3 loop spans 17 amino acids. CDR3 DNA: TGTGCCAGCAGCTTGTTACTAGCGGGGGCTCCTTACTACGAGCAGTACTTC. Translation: CASSLLLAGAPYYEQYF.

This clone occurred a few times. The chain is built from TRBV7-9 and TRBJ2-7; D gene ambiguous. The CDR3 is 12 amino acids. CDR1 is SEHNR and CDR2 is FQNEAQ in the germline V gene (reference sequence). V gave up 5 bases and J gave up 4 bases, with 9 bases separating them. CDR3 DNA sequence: TGTGCCAGCAGCCCGACTTTTTACGAGCAGTACTTC. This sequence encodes CASSPTFYEQYF.

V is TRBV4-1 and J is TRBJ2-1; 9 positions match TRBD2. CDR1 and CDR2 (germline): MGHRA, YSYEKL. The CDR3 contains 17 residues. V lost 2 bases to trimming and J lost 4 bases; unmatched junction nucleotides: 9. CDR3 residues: CASSQWRASGAYNEQFF. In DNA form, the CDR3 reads TGCGCCAGCAGCCAATGGAGGGCTAGCGGGGCATACAATGAGCAGTTCTTC.

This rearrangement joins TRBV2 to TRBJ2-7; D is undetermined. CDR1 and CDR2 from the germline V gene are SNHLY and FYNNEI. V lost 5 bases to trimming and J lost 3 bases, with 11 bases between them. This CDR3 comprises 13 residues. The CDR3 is CASSYRGFYEQYF. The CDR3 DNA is TGTGCCAGCAGTTATCGCGGATTCTACGAGCAGTACTTC.

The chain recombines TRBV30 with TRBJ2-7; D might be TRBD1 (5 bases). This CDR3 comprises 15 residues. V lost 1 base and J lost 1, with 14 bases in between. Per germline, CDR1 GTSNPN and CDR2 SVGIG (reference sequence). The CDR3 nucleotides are TGTGCCTGGAGTGAATCGGCAGGGCTATCCTACGAGCAGTACTTC. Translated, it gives CAWSESAGLSYEQYF.

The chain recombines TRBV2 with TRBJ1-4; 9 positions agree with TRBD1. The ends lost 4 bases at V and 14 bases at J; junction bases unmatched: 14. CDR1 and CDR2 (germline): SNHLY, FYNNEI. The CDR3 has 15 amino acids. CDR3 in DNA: TGTGCCAGCAGTGCTACTGGAGGGACAGGGTTGTTGCTGTTTTTT. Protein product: CASSATGGTGLLLFF. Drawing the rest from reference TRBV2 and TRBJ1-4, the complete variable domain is EPEVTQTPSHQVTQMGQEVILRCVPISNHLYFYWYRQILGQKVEFLVSFYNNEISEKSEIFDDQFSVERPDGSNFTLKIRSTKLEDSAMYFCASSATGGTGLLLFFGSGTQLSVL.

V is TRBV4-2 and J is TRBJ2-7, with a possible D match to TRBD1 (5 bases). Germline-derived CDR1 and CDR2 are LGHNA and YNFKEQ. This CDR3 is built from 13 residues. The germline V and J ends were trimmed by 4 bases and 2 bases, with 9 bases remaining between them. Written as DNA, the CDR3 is TGTGCCAGCAGCCCCCAAGGGGCCTACGAGCAGTACTTC. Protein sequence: CASSPQGAYEQYF.

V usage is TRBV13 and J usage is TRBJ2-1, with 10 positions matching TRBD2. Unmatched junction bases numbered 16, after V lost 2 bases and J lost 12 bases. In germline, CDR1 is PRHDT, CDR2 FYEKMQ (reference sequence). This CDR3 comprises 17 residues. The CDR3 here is CASSLRPGAGGKQGQFF. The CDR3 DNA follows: TGTGCCAGCAGCTTACGTCCGGGAGCGGGGGGGAAGCAGGGGCAGTTCTTC.

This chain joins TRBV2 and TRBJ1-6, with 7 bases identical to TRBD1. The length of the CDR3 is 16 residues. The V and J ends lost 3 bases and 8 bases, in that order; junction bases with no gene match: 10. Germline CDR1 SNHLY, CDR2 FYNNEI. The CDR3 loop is CASSDLDRAWDSPLHF. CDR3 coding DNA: TGTGCCAGCAGTGACCTAGACAGGGCTTGGGATTCACCCCTCCACTTT.

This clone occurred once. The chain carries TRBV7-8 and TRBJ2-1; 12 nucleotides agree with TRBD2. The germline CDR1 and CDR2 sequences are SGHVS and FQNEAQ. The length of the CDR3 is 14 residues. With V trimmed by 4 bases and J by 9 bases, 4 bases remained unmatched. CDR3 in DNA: TGTGCCAGCAGCTCTAGCGGGGGGGCCATTGAGCAGTTCTTC. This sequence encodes CASSSSGGAIEQFF.

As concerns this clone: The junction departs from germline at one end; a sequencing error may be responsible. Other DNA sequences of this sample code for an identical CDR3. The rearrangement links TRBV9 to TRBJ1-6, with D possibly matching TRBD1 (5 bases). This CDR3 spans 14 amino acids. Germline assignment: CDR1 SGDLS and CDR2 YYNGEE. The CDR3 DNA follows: TGTGCCAGCAGCCCGCAGGGTTCTAATTCCCCCCTCCACTTT. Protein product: CASSPQGSNSPLHF.

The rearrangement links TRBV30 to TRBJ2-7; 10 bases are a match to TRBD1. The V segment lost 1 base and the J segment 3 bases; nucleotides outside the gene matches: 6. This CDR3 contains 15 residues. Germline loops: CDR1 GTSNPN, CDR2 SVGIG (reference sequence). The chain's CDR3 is CAWSGVGQGVYEQYF. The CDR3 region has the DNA TGTGCCTGGAGTGGGGTTGGACAGGGGGTCTACGAGCAGTACTTC. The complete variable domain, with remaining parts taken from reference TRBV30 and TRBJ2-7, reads SQTIHQWPATLVQPVGSPLSLECTVEGTSNPNLYWYRQAAGRGLQLLFYSVGIGQISSEVPQNLSASRPQDRQFILSSKKLLLSDSGFYLCAWSGVGQGVYEQYFGPGTRLTVT.

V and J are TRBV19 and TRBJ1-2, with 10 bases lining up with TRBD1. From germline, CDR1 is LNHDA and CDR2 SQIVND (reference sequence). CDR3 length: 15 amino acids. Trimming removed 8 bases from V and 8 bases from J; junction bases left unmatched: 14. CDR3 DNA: TGTGCCAGTCTTGCCCCGGGACAGGGGAAATGGGGCTACACCTTC. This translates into CASLAPGQGKWGYTF.

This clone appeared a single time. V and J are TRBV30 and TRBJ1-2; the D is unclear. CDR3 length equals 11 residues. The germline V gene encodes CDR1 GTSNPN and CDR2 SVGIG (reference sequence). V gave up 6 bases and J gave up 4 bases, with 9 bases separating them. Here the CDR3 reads CACKHPYGYTF. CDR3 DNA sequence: TGTGCCTGCAAACACCCCTATGGCTACACCTTC.